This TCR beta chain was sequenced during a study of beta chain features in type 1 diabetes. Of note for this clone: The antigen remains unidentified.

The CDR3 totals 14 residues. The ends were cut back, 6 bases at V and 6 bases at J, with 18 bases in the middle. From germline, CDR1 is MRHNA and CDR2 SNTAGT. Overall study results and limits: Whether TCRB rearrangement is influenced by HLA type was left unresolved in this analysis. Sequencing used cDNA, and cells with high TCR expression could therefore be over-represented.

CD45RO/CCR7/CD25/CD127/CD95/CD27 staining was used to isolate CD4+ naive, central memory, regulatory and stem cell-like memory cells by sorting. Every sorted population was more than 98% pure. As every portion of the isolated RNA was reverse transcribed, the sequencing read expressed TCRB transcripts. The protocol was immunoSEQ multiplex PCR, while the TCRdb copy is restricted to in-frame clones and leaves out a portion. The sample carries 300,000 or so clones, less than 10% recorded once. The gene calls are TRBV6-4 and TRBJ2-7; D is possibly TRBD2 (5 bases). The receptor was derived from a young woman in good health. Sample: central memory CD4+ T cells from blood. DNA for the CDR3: TGTGCCAGCAGAGTACAAGCGGTTGCTTGCGAGCAGTACTTC. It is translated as CASRVQAVACEQYF.